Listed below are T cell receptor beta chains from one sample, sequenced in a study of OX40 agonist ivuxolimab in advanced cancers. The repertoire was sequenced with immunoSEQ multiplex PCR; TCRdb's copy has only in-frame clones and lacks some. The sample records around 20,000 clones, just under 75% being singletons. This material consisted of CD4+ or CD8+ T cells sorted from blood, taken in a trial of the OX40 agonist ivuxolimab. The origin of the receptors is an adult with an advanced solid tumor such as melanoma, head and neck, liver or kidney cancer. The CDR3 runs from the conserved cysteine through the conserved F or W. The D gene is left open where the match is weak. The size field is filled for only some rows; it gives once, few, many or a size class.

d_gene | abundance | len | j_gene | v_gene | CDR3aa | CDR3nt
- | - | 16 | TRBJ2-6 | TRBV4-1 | CASSQDWSTGANVLTF | TGCGCCAGCAGCCAAGATTGGTCAACTGGGGCCAACGTCCTGACTTTC
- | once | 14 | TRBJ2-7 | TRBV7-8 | CASSLSGNTYEQYF | TGTGCCAGCAGCTTAAGCGGAAACACCTACGAGCAGTACTTC
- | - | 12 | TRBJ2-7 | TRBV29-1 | CSVEDRIYEQYF | TGCAGCGTTGAGGACCGGATCTACGAGCAGTACTTC
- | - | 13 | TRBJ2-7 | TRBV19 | CASSMGSIYEQYF | TGTGCCAGTAGTATGGGCAGTATCTACGAGCAGTACTTC
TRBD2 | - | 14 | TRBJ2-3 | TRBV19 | CASSIDAGTRVPYF | TGTGCCAGTAGTATCGACGCCGGGACTAGAGTCCCGTATTTT
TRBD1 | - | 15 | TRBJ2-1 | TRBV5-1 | CASSLEQGAYNEQFF | TGCGCCAGCAGCTTGGAACAGGGGGCCTACAATGAGCAGTTCTTC
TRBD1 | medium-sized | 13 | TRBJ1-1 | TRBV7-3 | CASSPTGGTEAFF | TGTGCCAGCAGCCCAACAGGGGGCACTGAAGCTTTCTTT
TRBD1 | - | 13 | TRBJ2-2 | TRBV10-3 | CAIGQGTAGELFF | TGTGCCATCGGACAGGGAACTGCCGGGGAGCTGTTTTTT
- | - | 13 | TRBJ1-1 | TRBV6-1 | CASRIGGNTEAFF | TGTGCCAGCAGGATCGGAGGGAACACTGAAGCTTTCTTT
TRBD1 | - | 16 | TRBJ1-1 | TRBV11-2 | CASSLDLRTGNTEAFF | TGTGCCAGCAGCTTAGATCTGAGGACAGGGAACACTGAAGCTTTCTTT
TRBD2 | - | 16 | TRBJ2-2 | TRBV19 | CASRLDRDYRTGELFF | TGTGCCAGTAGGCTAGACCGGGACTACCGAACCGGGGAGCTGTTTTTT
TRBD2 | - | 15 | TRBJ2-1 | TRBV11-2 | CASSYRASGWNEQFF | TGTGCCAGCAGCTATCGGGCTAGCGGGTGGAATGAGCAGTTCTTC
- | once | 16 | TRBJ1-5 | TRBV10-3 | CAISESSAGSNQPQHF | TGTGCCATCAGTGAGTCGTCGGCAGGGAGCAATCAGCCCCAGCATTTT
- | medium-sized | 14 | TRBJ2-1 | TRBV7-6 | CASSLSAAYNEQFF | TGTGCCAGCAGCTTATCGGCAGCGTACAATGAGCAGTTCTTC
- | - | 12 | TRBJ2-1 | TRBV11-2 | CASSLGYNEQFF | TGTGCCAGCAGCTTAGGATACAATGAGCAGTTCTTC
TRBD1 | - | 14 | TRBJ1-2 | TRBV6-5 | CASSYRPTGDGYTF | TGTGCCAGCAGTTACCGACCAACAGGGGATGGCTACACCTTC
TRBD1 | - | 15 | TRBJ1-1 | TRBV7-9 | CASRHQTGERTEAFF | TGTGCCAGCAGACATCAGACAGGGGAGAGGACTGAAGCTTTCTTT
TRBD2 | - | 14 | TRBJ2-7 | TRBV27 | CASSPGLGSYEQYF | TGTGCCAGCAGCCCGGGACTAGGGTCCTACGAGCAGTACTTC
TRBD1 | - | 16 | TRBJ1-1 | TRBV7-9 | CASSPPQGSKITEAFF | TGTGCCAGCAGCCCCCCACAGGGGTCCAAAATCACTGAAGCTTTCTTT
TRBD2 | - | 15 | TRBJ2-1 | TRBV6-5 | CASSYSRTSGNEQFF | TGTGCCAGCAGTTACTCGAGGACTAGCGGTAATGAGCAGTTCTTC
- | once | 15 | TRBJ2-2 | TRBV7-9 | CASSLEGAYTGELFF | TGTGCCAGCAGCTTAGAAGGGGCCTACACCGGGGAGCTGTTTTTT
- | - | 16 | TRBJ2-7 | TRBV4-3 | CASSQDSGRGDYEQYF | TGCGCCAGCAGCCAAGATTCTGGCAGGGGGGACTACGAGCAGTACTTC
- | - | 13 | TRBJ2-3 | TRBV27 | CASSPGGPDTQYF | TGTGCCAGCAGTCCGGGGGGCCCAGATACGCAGTATTTT
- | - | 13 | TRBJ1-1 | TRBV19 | CASSTPGDTEAFF | TGTGCCAGTAGTACGCCAGGGGATACTGAAGCTTTCTTT
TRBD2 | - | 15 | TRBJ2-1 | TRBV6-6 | CASSPGTSGRGEQFF | TGTGCCAGCAGTCCAGGGACTAGCGGGAGGGGTGAGCAGTTCTTC
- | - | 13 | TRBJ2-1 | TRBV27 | CASSILGAGEQFF | TGTGCCAGCAGCATCCTAGGGGCCGGTGAGCAGTTCTTC
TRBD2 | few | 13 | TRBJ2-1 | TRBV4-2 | CASRLGLANEQFF | TGTGCCAGCAGACTGGGACTAGCCAATGAGCAGTTCTTC
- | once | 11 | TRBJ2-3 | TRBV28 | CASSLRDTQYF | TGTGCCAGCAGTTTACGGGATACGCAGTATTTT
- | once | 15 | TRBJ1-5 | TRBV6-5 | CASSRTAYSNQPQHF | TGTGCCAGCAGTAGGACAGCCTATAGCAATCAGCCCCAGCATTTT
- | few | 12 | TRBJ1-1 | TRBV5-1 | CASRELNTEAFF | TGCGCCAGCAGAGAGTTGAACACTGAAGCTTTCTTT
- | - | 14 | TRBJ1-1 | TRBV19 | CASMGRGSNTEAFF | TGTGCCAGTATGGGGAGGGGTTCGAACACTGAAGCTTTCTTT
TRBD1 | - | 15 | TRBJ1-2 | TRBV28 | CASSLSRTGLYGYTF | TGTGCCAGCAGTTTAAGCCGGACAGGGCTTTATGGCTACACCTTC
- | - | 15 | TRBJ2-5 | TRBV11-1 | CASSLTTHRVETQYF | TGTGCCAGCAGCTTAACGACCCACAGGGTGGAGACCCAGTACTTC
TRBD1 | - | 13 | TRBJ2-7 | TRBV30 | CAWTRDSSYEQYF | TGTGCCTGGACTCGGGACAGCTCCTACGAGCAGTACTTC
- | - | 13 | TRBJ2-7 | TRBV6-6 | CASSRVQGYEQYF | TGTGCCAGCAGTCGAGTTCAGGGGTACGAGCAGTACTTC
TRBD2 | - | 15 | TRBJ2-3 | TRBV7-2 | CASSPPGLAGYTQYF | TGTGCCAGCAGCCCACCGGGACTAGCGGGGTATACGCAGTATTTT